The clone carrying this T cell receptor beta chain was seen a handful of times. With V trimmed by 1 base and J by 4 bases, 4 bases remained unmatched. The CDR3 spans 14 residues. Looked up from germline, CDR1 is DFQATT and CDR2 is SNEGSKA (reference sequence). TCRdb processed the 5' RACE reads anew with MiXCR; each CDR3 protein has one entry. The sample includes over 250,000 distinct CDR3 sequences, just under 9.5% of them seen just once. The entry originates in a study of identical twins. This same sample was also part of a study on yellow fever vaccine responses in identical twins.

The sequenced sample was CD8+ T cells sorted from blood. The chain combines TRBV20-1 with TRBJ2-1; 7 bases match TRBD2. This clonotype originated in a woman under 30 in good health. The CDR3 spells CSARALADYNEQFF. CDR3 sequence (DNA): TGCAGTGCTAGAGCGCTAGCGGATTACAATGAGCAGTTCTTC.